Listed here are 14 T cell receptor beta chains from one sample, sequenced in a study of blood T cells in healthy people across ages. The use of a sample-barcoded 5' primer and a J-beta primer mix characterized a second PCR of roughly 7 to 12 cycles. A single record per CDR3 protein comes from TCRdb applying MiXCR to the 5' RACE reads. This table has hundreds of thousands of distinct CDR3 sequences, approximately 30% appearing once. Material for sequencing was blood. These TCRs come from a woman aged 80 or over in good health.

A few counts support this clonotype. A read error may be the cause here, since a much bigger clone is one base away. This chain uses TRBV4-3 with TRBJ2-7; 11 nucleotides agree with TRBD2. The trim removed 2 bases at V and 7 bases at J, leaving 10 bases unmatched. This CDR3 has 16 residues. Germline V gene lookup returns CDR1 LGHNA and CDR2 YSLEER. The CDR3 region has the DNA TGCGCCAGCAGCCAACATAGCGGGGGGGGTTACAATGAGCAGTACTTC. This encodes CASSQHSGGGYNEQYF.

This clonotype was counted at least ten times. The V and J genes are TRBV20-1 and TRBJ1-1; D is undetermined. Trimming removed 0 bases from V and 2 bases from J, with 13 bases in between. The CDR3 sequence is 15 residues long. From germline, CDR1 is DFQATT and CDR2 SNEGSKA (reference sequence). CDR3 DNA: TGCAGTGCTAGAGACGGAATTTTAGCCAACACTGAAGCTTTCTTT. It encodes CSARDGILANTEAFF.

With regard to this clonotype: A much larger clonotype is one base distant, so this may be a read error. The chain uses TRBV12-3 or TRBV12-4 and TRBJ2-1, with D unclear. With 6 bases removed from V and 5 bases from J, the gap between germline ends came to 14 bases. This CDR3 is 14 amino acids long. The CDR3 DNA follows: TGTGCCAGCAGGTTATCGCGGATGAACAATGAGCAGTTCTTC. Residues: CASRLSRMNNEQFF.

This clonotype was observed at least ten times. The J gene is TRBJ1-2, the V gene TRBV5-1, with a possible D match to TRBD1 (5 bases). CDR3 length equals 13 residues. Germline V gene sequence: CDR1 SGHRS, CDR2 YFSETQ. V lost 4 bases and J lost 7, with 14 bases in between. The CDR3 coding sequence is TGCGCCAGCAGCCCCGAGCAAGGGGTTGGCTACACCTTC. Amino acid sequence: CASSPEQGVGYTF. Variable domain in full (rest from reference TRBV5-1 and TRBJ1-2): KAGVTQTPRYLIKTRGQQVTLSCSPISGHRSVSWYQQTPGQGLQFLFEYFSETQRNKGNFPGRFSGRQFSNSRSEMNVSTLELGDSALYLCASSPEQGVGYTFGSGTRLTVV.

This clonotype was counted only a few times. This chain links TRBV28 with TRBJ1-5; TRBD1 matches 7 bases. Trimming took 5 bases from V and 8 from J; bases not matched to a gene: 9. The CDR3 extends over 14 amino acids. Per the germline V gene, CDR1 is MDHEN and CDR2 is SYDVKM. CDR3 sequence: CASSLLQGPKPQHF. The CDR3 DNA reads as TGTGCCAGCAGTCTCCTACAGGGGCCCAAGCCCCAGCATTTT.

V usage is TRBV6-5 and J usage is TRBJ2-5; D is unclear. The CDR3 covers 15 residues. Germline CDR1 is MNHEY and CDR2 is SVGAGI. Trimming took off 6 bases at V and 0 bases at J, with 14 bases between the two ends. DNA of the CDR3: TGTGCCAGCAGCGAAGATGGATACAACCAAGAGACCCAGTACTTC. This encodes CASSEDGYNQETQYF.

This chain uses TRBV3-1 with TRBJ1-1; tentative D call: TRBD1 (5 bases). The CDR3 totals 16 residues. The V gene lost 1 base and the J gene lost 2 bases, with 14 bases spanning the gap. CDR1 is LGHDT and CDR2 is YNNKEL in the germline V gene (reference sequence). The CDR3 region is CASSQAGVTSNTEAFF. The CDR3 nucleotides read TGTGCCAGCAGCCAAGCGGGGGTGACATCCAACACTGAAGCTTTCTTT.

This clonotype was seen many times. The chain uses TRBV5-6 and TRBJ2-5; the match to TRBD1 covers 7 bases. CDR1 SGHDT and CDR2 YYEEEE come from the germline V gene. J gave up 4 bases and V 3 bases, and 0 bases lay outside the gene matches. The CDR3 contains 12 residues. Here the CDR3 DNA reads TGTGCCAGCAGCTGGACAGGAGAGACCCAGTACTTC. Translation gives CASSWTGETQYF.

This clonotype was seen ten or more times. The CDR3: CASSPQAPNTEAFF. The CDR3 DNA sequence: TGTGCCAGCTCCCCTCAAGCCCCGAACACTGAAGCTTTCTTT. The rearrangement uses TRBV4-2 and TRBJ1-1; D gene unclear. Germline values: CDR1 LGHNA, CDR2 YNFKEQ. Trimming stripped 8 bases from V and 1 base from J, with 14 bases between. The CDR3 spans 14 residues.

This clonotype has at least ten counts. The chain has TRBV6-1 and TRBJ1-2; D is possibly TRBD1 (5 bases). Germline CDR1 MNHNS, CDR2 SASEGT. With 1 base removed from V and 5 bases from J, the gap between germline ends came to 8 bases. The CDR3 is made up of 13 amino acids. As DNA, the CDR3 is TGTGCCAGCAGTGAAGGGGGACGGTATGGCTACACCTTC. Its translation is CASSEGGRYGYTF.

This clonotype was seen repeatedly, ten times or more. The J gene is TRBJ2-4, the V gene TRBV12-3 or TRBV12-4; 16 nucleotides line up with TRBD2. The CDR3 sequence is 19 residues long. J gave up 4 bases and V 0 bases, and 6 bases lay outside the gene matches. In nucleotides, the CDR3 is TGTGCCAGCAGTTTAGCGGGACTAGCGGGGGGGCCACCTAAAAACATTCAGTACTTC. Residues: CASSLAGLAGGPPKNIQYF.

This clonotype came up a few times. The chain has TRBV3-1 and TRBJ2-7; D remains unclear. Trimming shortened V by 5 bases and J by 3 bases, and 17 bases separated the two germline ends. The CDR3 runs 15 residues. CDR1 LGHDT and CDR2 YNNKEL come from the germline V gene (reference sequence). CDR3 nucleotides: TGTGCCAGCAGCACTTCGAGTGACCCTGGCTACGAGCAGTACTTC. Protein sequence: CASSTSSDPGYEQYF.

In nucleotides, the CDR3 is TGTGCCAGCTCACCCAGTAGGGATTCACCCCTCCACTTT. Translated, it gives CASSPSRDSPLHF. The V and J genes are TRBV18 and TRBJ1-6, with D hard to call. The germline V gene encodes CDR1 KGHSH and CDR2 LQKENI. The CDR3 covers 13 residues. V was cut by 3 bases and J by 8 bases, with 8 bases left in between.

This clonotype was picked up many times. This sequence joins TRBV20-1 and TRBJ1-1, with D tentatively TRBD1 (6 bases). Germline V gene sequence: CDR1 DFQATT, CDR2 SNEGSKA (reference sequence). The CDR3 runs 14 residues. The V gene lost 4 bases and the J gene lost 0 bases, with 12 bases spanning the gap. This CDR3 reads CSAIYNRVNTEAFF. CDR3 nucleotides: TGCAGTGCTATTTATAACAGGGTGAACACTGAAGCTTTCTTT.